The present TCR beta chain was sequenced within a study of Ad26.COV2.S vaccination and SARS-CoV-2 variants (dated by TCRdb to the early 2020s). With regard to the full study: Donors in the vaccine arm were drawn from COV1001, a multicentre, randomized, double-blind, placebo-controlled phase I-IIa trial testing Ad26.COV2.S in healthy adults. Ad26.COV2.S was administered intramuscularly at a dose of 5x10^10 or 1x10^11 viral particles, either as one shot or as two shots given 56 days apart. Sequencing of the TCRbeta repertoire served to evaluate the specificity and breadth of SARS-CoV-2-reactive T cell receptors following Ad26.COV2.S vaccination. The TCR-sequenced set comprised about 32 samples: some 19 Ad26.COV2.S vaccine recipients, 5 placebo recipients and 8 SARS-CoV-2 convalescent individuals. Trial participants were randomized into five groups of five, in which low-dose or high-dose Ad26.COV2.S was given once or twice, or placebo was given on both occasions. Investigators did not know the trial group allocation while performing experiments and assessing outcomes. The research as a whole found: It was noted by the authors that total T cell responses may have been underestimated by the TCR breadth and depth analyses. After vaccination, substantial breadth of spike-specific CD8+ and CD4+ T cell responses was reported. Vaccine and placebo recipients had similar non-spike TCR breadth, a finding consistent with the vaccine containing only spike. The study was not powered for comparison of responses between vaccine doses or regimens. Spike-specific TCR breadth was higher in Ad26.COV2.S recipients than in placebo recipients (P = 0.0014).

This specimen's treatment or condition label, per the study, means: over 15 received Ad26.COV2.S at low or high dose, single or two shots; roughly 5 received placebo; per-sample allocation not given. Repertoires of vaccine and placebo recipients were sequenced from samples collected on day 63 after the first injection. In Cohort 1b, roughly 25 adults aged 18-55 years were enrolled at a single site in Boston, USA, between 29 July and 7 August 2020. Ad26.COV2.S was a replication-incompetent adenovirus type 26 vector expressing a prefusion-stabilized SARS-CoV-2 spike protein from the original Wuhan strain. TCRbeta CDR3 regions were sequenced with the immunoSEQ Assay. After extraction, genomic DNA underwent amplification by bias-controlled multiplex PCR, followed by high-throughput sequencing. In the paper's pipeline: To quantify the absolute abundance of each unique TCRbeta CDR3 region, sequences were collapsed and filtered. Usable DNA was measured by amplifying reference genes present in all nucleated cells, and TCRbeta template counts were normalized to that usable DNA to estimate T cell fraction. Repertoire TCRs were annotated as SARS-CoV-2-specific by exact matching of V gene, CDR3 amino acid sequence and J gene to a known reactive TCR set. The reference SARS-CoV-2 TCR set was obtained from MIRA and was filtered for enrichment in COVID-19-positive ImmuneCODE repertoires, whereby public or cross-reactive TCRs were removed. Based on the MIRA antigens, annotated TCRs were further analysed at the level of specific ORF or position within ORF. Depth was the summed frequency of annotated unique rearrangements, while breadth was defined as annotated unique rearrangements over total unique productive rearrangements. Two-sided Wilcoxon rank-sum tests were used to compare TCR breadth between groups. TCRdb carries this immuneACCESS record with in-frame sequences only. Its versions omit some clonotypes, under half of them owing to an unresolved V gene in the studies checked, with the rest unexplained. V and J calls and clone size come straight from that table; D and trimming were deduced from the DNA. Across this sample there are just over 350,000 clones, with approximately 85% seen only once. The leading ten clones occupy roughly 3.1% of the sample.

The CDR3 starts with the cysteine, ends with the phenylalanine, and has 14 residues. Just the 42-base CDR3 DNA is kept, in frame starting at base 1. For CDR1 and CDR2, the germline V gene lists SNHLY and FYNNEI. V is cut back by 5 bases and J by 8 bases, with 9 bases in the junction unmatched. Note on this clone: Its antigen is still unknown. Base qualities are missing; no much larger clone stands one base away.

The starting material was peripheral blood, obtained in a trial of Ad26.COV2.S vaccine versus placebo. Recombination joined TRBV2 with TRBJ1-5; 7 central bases correspond to TRBD1. This clonotype originated in a person aged 18-65 years who received the Ad26.COV2.S COVID-19 vaccine or a placebo. The CDR3 amino acid sequence is: CASSNDRVPEPQHF. The base sequence is TGTGCCAGCAGTAACGACAGGGTTCCTGAGCCCCAGCATTTT.